This TCR beta chain was profiled in a study of cytomegalovirus exposure and HLA in healthy donors (dated by TCRdb to 2017 to 2019). Describing the broader study: An earlier analysis of fewer than 750 of the donors reported about 300 Gb of sequence data and 95 million to 120 million unique TCR beta sequences obtained from around 180 million T cells. Roughly 300 gigabases of sequencing data and roughly 90 million unique TCR sequences were included in an early release covering several hundred HLA-typed donors. Among the roughly 430 genotyped donors, about 83% belonged to the genetic ancestry cluster associated with self-reported Caucasian donors. The aim of the study was to test whether cataloging public T cell receptors could identify signatures of past pathogen exposure. The study used immunosequencing to profile the T cell repertoires of approximately 650 subjects and linked those repertoires to cytomegalovirus serostatus. In addition to the first cohort of 666 subjects, a separate validation cohort of over 90 different subjects was used. To predict cytomegalovirus infection status, the study brought together high-throughput TCR immunosequencing, statistical association of individual TCRs with disease status, and machine learning. A later analysis re-examined previously published TCR beta repertoires from more than 650 donors and added high-resolution HLA genotyping to investigate patterns of TCR occurrence. In the later analysis, no new phenotypic data were used to find candidate immune exposures; instead, reliance was placed on TCR beta sequences and their occurrence across donors. In an earlier analysis of 500 to 650 of the donors, high-throughput TCR beta sequencing was used to judge whether each TCR beta V gene segment behaved as functional or pseudogenic. Donor age, sex, ethnicity and CMV serostatus were collected together with the repertoire data. A later genetic analysis took genome-wide SNP genotypes for about three fifths of the 666 donors and used that subset as a discovery cohort. All discovery cohort repertoires had been generated using a single sequencing platform. Class I and class II HLA loci were covered by the typing at four-digit resolution. The number of donors typed differed by locus, with 629-630 for A, B, C, DRB1 and DQB1, more than 500 for DQA1, about 610 for DPA1, and some 440 for DPB1. Roughly 5 DR-DQ haplotypes were handled as single units for association and clustering because linkage in the cohort was strong. Across about 380 genotyped donors of the cohort, an average of 235,054 unique TCR beta nucleotide sequences per donor were sequenced, and roughly 18% of those sequences were non-productive. General findings and caveats noted by the study authors: A further reported finding was that TCR beta sequences accurately predicted the HLA-A and HLA-B alleles for most subjects in the first cohort. Cytomegalovirus status was reported to be diagnosed by the classifier with high specificity and sensitivity in both the original and validation cohorts. A total of around 150 TCR beta chains were listed by the study as associated with cytomegalovirus. The authors suggested that the approach could potentially be extended to other disease states and immunological phenotypes. The earlier analysis of approximately 590 of the donors excluded some 16 rarely observed V segments, including chromosome 9 orphons, because counts were too low. Several of the top co-occurrence clusters appeared to be linked to parvovirus B19, influenza, CMV and Epstein-Barr virus, according to a later analysis. Assigning TCR associations to individual alleles was difficult when HLA alleles, especially DR and DQ, strongly co-occurred. Only TCR beta chains were sequenced in this cohort, and the absence of alpha or paired-chain data limited detectable features. While some public TCRs were present in many individuals, most TCR sequences turned up only very rarely across donors. Roughly uniform sequencing depth across donors was assumed in presence/absence analyses, although this assumption may not hold. In vitro tests confirmed that a few of the cytomegalovirus-associated TCR beta chains recognize cytomegalovirus antigens. A group of highly shared sequence variants was considered likely to be a technical artifact of the sequencing pipeline. Most CMV-associated TCR beta chains appeared to be HLA-restricted in a later analysis, and the HLA associations seemed to be driven largely by CMV exposure. In an earlier analysis of fewer than 750 of the donors, most TCR beta V segments were observed in productive rearrangements about 87% or about 30% of the time, broadly matching IMGT annotations. Because HLA typing was missing for some donors at each locus, association tests included only the typed subset. For the cohort, immune exposure information was limited to CMV serostatus. According to a later genetic analysis, donors in an Asian-associated ancestry cluster had fewer N-insertions in productive TCRs than the roughly 700-donor mean. An association between a missense DCLRE1C variant and V-gene and J-gene trimming of TCR beta chains was found in a later genetic analysis and replicated in an independent cohort. In a later analysis, HLA-associated TCR beta chains showed more clonal expansion and lower generation probabilities than non-associated chains that were equally common. The 87-base-pair reads could not distinguish some IMGT-functional V segments, including TRBV6-2 and TRBV6-3, so those segments were excluded. Specific HLA alleles were associated with 15,000 to 20,000 TCR beta sequences at a false discovery rate of 0.05 in a later analysis. In a later analysis, the rate of TCR association differed among HLA loci, with DRB1 alleles having the most associated TCRs and HLA-C alleles having the fewest. Linkage disequilibrium might explain the correlated functional status among segregating V segments, but an unknown experimental factor could not be excluded.

The cohort consisted of 650 to 700 healthy bone marrow donors. At the time of sampling, all cohort members were nominally healthy, though unrecorded immune exposures were likely present. The donor tested CMV seronegative and was one of the 352 seronegative cohort members. Each donor provided a peripheral blood sample, and peripheral blood mononuclear cells were used for TCR beta sequencing. Genomic DNA extraction from the blood cell samples was performed with the Qiagen DNeasy Blood Extraction Kit. From cysteine to phenylalanine, the CDR3 is 16 amino acids long. The retained sequence is limited to the CDR3, 48 bases, with the frame set at the first base. The trim is 3 bases for V and 4 bases for J, with a gap of 16 bases between the germline ends. Sequences MGHRA (CDR1) and YSYEKL (CDR2) are obtained from the germline V gene. The library was made by the immunoSEQ multiplex PCR assay. A mixture of 60 forward primers for TCR Vbeta segments and 13 reverse primers for TCR Jbeta segments was used in the multiplex PCR. The CDR3 region of rearranged TCR beta genes was amplified from genomic DNA by a multiplex PCR assay. The Illumina HiSeq System was used to sequence the amplified TCR beta libraries as 87-base-pair reads. From the authors' description of their analysis: A later analysis tallied approximately 87 million unique TCR beta chains across the 666 repertoires, and around 10 million of those chains were shared by two or more donors. Raw reads were error-corrected and collapsed into unique sequences by a nearest-neighbor algorithm in which closely related sequences were merged to remove PCR and sequencing errors. To assign V, D and J gene segments, CDR3 sequences were aligned to IMGT reference sequences. For a sequence to be retained, a match of at least six nucleotides was required to both a V gene segment and a J gene segment. A rearrangement was called productive if the CDR3 had no stop codons and remained in frame with V and J, and every other rearrangement was called non-productive. Following IMGT convention, CDR3 was defined as the stretch from the second conserved V-encoded cysteine up to the conserved J-encoded phenylalanine. In an earlier analysis of more than 550 of the donors, sequences lacking an unambiguous match to a single V gene segment were excluded. In an earlier analysis of a few hundred of the donors, V segments were called functional above 56.7% productive rearrangements and were called segregating when the between-donor standard deviation exceeded 5%. A statistical classification framework was developed to diagnose cytomegalovirus status using the catalog of TCR beta chain sequences. A later analysis assigned V and J genes by comparing TCR nucleotide sequences with IMGT/GENE-DB human TR gene sequences. Using the TCRdist pipeline, a later analysis assigned CDR3 sequences along with most-parsimonious VDJ recombination scenarios. A later analysis defined each TCR beta chain by its CDR3 amino acid sequence plus V-gene family, and excluded reads lacking a unique V-gene family. To address suspected cross-contamination and a sequencing artifact, a later analysis removed a few hundred highly shared, low-generation-probability nucleotide sequences. In a later analysis, a clonal expansion index was calculated for each public chain from normalized within-repertoire ranks of inferred template counts. In a later analysis, generation probabilities were computed with a VDJ recombination model fitted to out-of-frame rearrangements, and the resulting probabilities were checked against IGoR. Hypergeometric tests were used in a later analysis to score TCR-TCR, TCR-HLA and TCR-CMV co-occurrence, with a repertoire-size bias correction applied to the TCR pairs. To estimate false discovery rates, a later analysis permuted the HLA or CMV assignments 20 times. In a later analysis, co-occurring TCRs were grouped with DBSCAN, and TCRdist sequence similarity was added when clustering was performed within HLA-allele-positive subsets. For co-occurrence clustering, repertoires with fewer than 30,000 or more than 120,000 public chains were excluded, along with 4 to 6 repertoires with anomalous nucleotide sharing. As stored in TCRdb, this immuneACCESS dataset retains in-frame rearrangements with V and J assigned. A fraction of the clones does not appear; measured against another copy, unresolved V genes explain less than half of the discrepancy, and the remainder lacks a known reason. The DNA gave D and trimming, while V, J and clone size come from that table. Counted in this sample were about 140,000 clones; 55% to 80% of them appeared once. The biggest ten clones account for 1.3% of the sample.

With respect to this clone: Its antigen has not been determined. Base qualities are not recorded, but no much larger clone differs from it by a single base.

The specimen sequenced was PBMCs. The receptor was isolated from a woman between 35 and 50 years old in good health and CMV-seronegative. The chain was built from TRBV4-1 and TRBJ2-1; the D gene assignment is ambiguous. The DNA reads TGCGCCAGCAGCCAGCAAGATCTAGTATCATACAATGAGCAGTTCTTC. This gives the protein CASSQQDLVSYNEQFF.